Presented here are 8 T cell receptor beta chains from one specimen sequenced in a study of blood T cell repertoires in COVID-19. The table came from immunoSEQ multiplex PCR; TCRdb's copy has only in-frame clones and leaves some out. The repertoire holds fewer than 25,000 clones, 75% to 90% seen once, with over 15% in the top ten. Sequencing was carried out using peripheral blood. The source is a human donor with acute or convalescent COVID-19. The donor label of this sample is uncertain.

This chain connects TRBV10-1 to TRBJ2-2; TRBD2 matches 9 bases. The germline gives CDR1 WNHNN, CDR2 SYGVQD (reference sequence). The CDR3 consists of 16 residues. The ends lost 2 bases at V and 2 bases at J; junction bases unmatched: 3. DNA of the CDR3: TGCGCCAGCAGTGAGACTAGCGGGCTTAACACCGGGGAGCTGTTTTTT. Translated: CASSETSGLNTGELFF.

V is TRBV27 and J is TRBJ2-5; TRBD2 agrees at 7 bases. This CDR3 is 12 amino acids long. V lost 3 bases and J lost 9; bases outside the gene matches: 4. Germline values: CDR1 MNHEY, CDR2 SMNVEV (reference sequence). The CDR3 coding sequence is TGTGCCAGCAGTTTTGGCAGCGGGGCCCAGTACTTC. This gives the protein CASSFGSGAQYF.

The CDR3 DNA follows: TGCGCCAGCAGCTTCCAGACAGGGTCCTACAATGAGCAGTTCTTC. Translating gives CASSFQTGSYNEQFF. The V gene is TRBV5-1, the J gene TRBJ2-1; 7 bases are a match to TRBD1. V was clipped by 2 bases and J by 1 base; unmatched bases: 3. Germline assignment: CDR1 SGHRS and CDR2 YFSETQ. The CDR3 runs to 15 residues. Drawing the rest from reference TRBV5-1 and TRBJ2-1, the complete variable domain is KAGVTQTPRYLIKTRGQQVTLSCSPISGHRSVSWYQQTPGQGLQFLFEYFSETQRNKGNFPGRFSGRQFSNSRSEMNVSTLELGDSALYLCASSFQTGSYNEQFFGPGTRLTVL.

The CDR3 is CASSLVAVSGANVLTF. CDR3 sequence (DNA): TGTGCCAGCAGCTTAGTCGCGGTTTCTGGGGCCAACGTCCTGACTTTC. The V and J genes are TRBV11-2 and TRBJ2-6; no clear D. This CDR3 comprises 16 residues. Trimming removed 1 base at V and 1 base at J, with 8 bases between. Per the germline V gene, CDR1 is SGHAT and CDR2 is FQNNGV.

The J gene is TRBJ2-5, the V gene TRBV7-3; TRBD2 agrees at 12 bases. Looked up from germline, CDR1 is SGHTA and CDR2 is FQGTGA. The CDR3 covers 15 residues. V was clipped by 4 bases and J by 4 bases; unmatched bases: 4. The CDR3 reads CASSSLAGGPETQYF. The CDR3 DNA sequence: TGTGCCAGCAGCTCCCTAGCGGGGGGGCCAGAGACCCAGTACTTC.

V is TRBV5-1 and J is TRBJ1-1; D is unclear. Per germline, CDR1 SGHRS and CDR2 YFSETQ. V lost 4 bases and J 4 bases, leaving 11 bases between the germline ends. The CDR3 has 13 residues. The CDR3 reads CASSRTALTEAFF. CDR3 in DNA: TGCGCCAGCAGCCGGACTGCTCTCACTGAAGCTTTCTTT.

The J gene is TRBJ2-3, the V gene TRBV30; D possibly corresponds to TRBD1 (6 bases). V lost 2 bases, J lost 2 bases, and 11 bases lay in between. CDR1 is GTSNPN and CDR2 is SVGIG in the germline V gene (reference sequence). The CDR3 is 14 residues long. Written as DNA, the CDR3 is TGTGCCTGGAGTCGTGGGGGCAACACAGATACGCAGTATTTT. It specifies CAWSRGGNTDTQYF.

The J gene is TRBJ1-1, the V gene TRBV10-3; no reliable D call. The ends were cut back, 8 bases at V and 0 bases at J, with 10 bases in the middle. The CDR3 runs to 13 residues. Germline V gene lookup returns CDR1 ENHRY and CDR2 SYGVKD. The CDR3 sequence is CAISEGVNTEAFF. In DNA, the CDR3 is TGTGCCATCTCGGAGGGAGTGAACACTGAAGCTTTCTTT.